The TCR beta chain under discussion was sequenced for a study of shared clonotypes between healthy human individuals. Study results and limitations: A reduction in generation probabilities was seen for non-shared clonotypes relative to those shared by all four donors.

With respect to this clone: As yet, its antigen is unknown.

All donors qualified as healthy HIV-negative adults and had experienced no recent acute infections or vaccinations. Those who donated, Caucasian adults without exception, all lived in Nashville, Tennessee. Subsets obtained from CD4+ cells comprised CD45RA+ naive and CD45RA-negative memory cells. Sequencing was performed with immunoSEQ multiplex PCR; in TCRdb, only in-frame clones are kept and a portion is missing. The sample contains over a million clones, roughly 97% of which appear only once. Looked up from germline, CDR1 is SGHKS and CDR2 is YYEKEE (reference sequence). Trimming shortened V by 0 bases and J by 6 bases, and 16 bases separated the two germline ends. The CDR3 totals 15 residues.

The receptor was isolated from a man in his thirties or forties in good health. J is TRBJ2-7 and V is TRBV5-5; no firm D call. The sample comprised naive CD4+ T cells sorted from blood. Regarding subset: CD45RA+ positively selected. The chain's CDR3 is CASSLAVSTSFEQYF. For the CDR3, the DNA is TGTGCCAGCAGCTTGGCCGTCAGCACTTCGTTCGAGCAGTACTTC.